The 7 T cell receptor beta chains in this list originate from one sample, sequenced in a study of T cells in Graves' hyperthyroidism and ophthalmopathy. Authors of the study amplified TCR beta CDR3 regions from RNA transcripts. A first-round RT-PCR of the TCR CDR3 used the HTBI primer set. TCRdb re-called the multiplex PCR reads with MiXCR, one entry per CDR3 protein. The sample includes about 640,000 distinct CDR3 sequences, approximately 15% of them seen just once. Sequenced input: blood. Receptor source: a woman aged 50 to 60 with Graves' ophthalmopathy.

This chain joins TRBV19 and TRBJ2-7, with D hard to call. The CDR3 sequence is 15 residues long. V was pared by 6 bases and J by 6 bases, with 21 bases between. CDR1 is LNHDA and CDR2 is SQIVND in the germline V gene (reference sequence). CDR3 DNA: TGTGCCAGTAGCCTAGACGGTACACGTTCTCGCGAGCAGTACTTC. Protein: CASSLDGTRSREQYF.

This clonotype was seen more than once but under ten times. The rearrangement joins TRBV29-1 to TRBJ2-2; weak D call: TRBD2 (7 bases). Germline CDR1 reads SQVTM; CDR2 reads ANQGSEA. The CDR3 spans 14 residues. V was trimmed by 6 bases and J by 3 bases, leaving 14 bases between them. The CDR3 loop is CSVPRGADTGELFF. The DNA for the CDR3 is TGCAGCGTCCCACGGGGGGCCGACACCGGGGAGCTGTTTTTT.

This chain links TRBV18 with TRBJ2-3, with 7 nucleotides matching TRBD2. The trim removed 5 bases at V and 0 bases at J, leaving 11 bases unmatched. This CDR3 spans 17 amino acids. Germline V lookup: CDR1 KGHSH, CDR2 LQKENI. The CDR3 nucleotides read TGTGCCAGCTCATCCCTCGGGCTAGCGGTTAGCACAGATACGCAGTATTTT. Protein: CASSSLGLAVSTDTQYF.

Ten or more counts support this clonotype. The chain recombines TRBV6-1 with TRBJ2-7; possibly TRBD1 or TRBD2 for D (5 bases each). Trimming stripped 6 bases from V and 0 bases from J, with 18 bases between. Germline lookup yields CDR1 MNHNS and CDR2 SASEGT. The CDR3 loop spans 16 amino acids. The CDR3 loop is CASRLPTWDGSYEQYF. The DNA of the CDR3 is TGTGCCAGCAGACTACCCACCTGGGACGGCTCCTACGAGCAGTACTTC.

This clonotype was counted many times. The V call is TRBV20-1, the J call TRBJ2-2; 10 bases match TRBD2. The V gene end was trimmed by 6 bases and the J gene end by 0 bases; junction bases not matched to a gene: 4. The CDR3 extends over 15 amino acids. Germline V gene data show CDR1 as DFQATT and CDR2 as SNEGSKA (reference sequence). For the CDR3, the DNA is TGCAGTGCACCGGGACTAGCGCCGAACACCGGGGAGCTGTTTTTT. Protein sequence: CSAPGLAPNTGELFF.

This clonotype came up many times. The chain is built from TRBV4-1 and TRBJ1-1, with D uncertain. V lost 2 bases and J lost 2, with 6 bases in between. This CDR3 region has 13 residues. CDR1 is MGHRA and CDR2 is YSYEKL in the germline V gene. This CDR3 is CASSQTLNTEAFF. CDR3 sequence (DNA): TGCGCCAGCAGCCAAACCCTCAACACTGAAGCTTTCTTT.

This clonotype was seen only a few times. The gene calls are TRBV5-1 and TRBJ2-5; 8 bases line up with TRBD2. The V and J ends lost 3 bases and 1 base, in that order; junction bases with no gene match: 2. The CDR3 is 14 amino acids. In germline, CDR1 is SGHRS, CDR2 YFSETQ. CDR3 amino acids: CASSSGGGQETQYF. In DNA form, the CDR3 reads TGCGCCAGCAGCTCGGGAGGGGGCCAAGAGACCCAGTACTTC.